These 8 T cell receptor beta chains were all obtained from the same sample, sequenced in a study of shared clonotypes between healthy human individuals. Generated by immunoSEQ multiplex PCR, the TCRdb table keeps only in-frame clones and is missing some. Of roughly 2.1 million clones listed, approximately 94% are singletons. Naive CD8 cells comprised CD45RO-negative, CCR7-positively selected cells, excluding terminally differentiated effector memory CD45RA+ cells. The sequencing sample was made of naive CD8+ T cells from PBMCs. These receptors came from a man younger than 35 in good health. Some clones in this sample may be carry-over from other donors' samples.

This clone has more than one count but fewer than ten. This rearrangement joins TRBV4-1 to TRBJ2-7; the D gene is possibly TRBD1 (6 bases). Trimming took off 0 bases at V and 0 bases at J, with 6 bases between the two ends. This CDR3 has 14 residues. CDR1 is MGHRA and CDR2 is YSYEKL in the germline V gene. CDR3 DNA: TGCGCCAGCAGCCAAGAGGACAGCTCCTACGAGCAGTACTTC. It encodes CASSQEDSSYEQYF.

The J gene is TRBJ2-1, the V gene TRBV7-9, with 9 bases matching TRBD2. J was trimmed by 15 bases and V by 3 bases; bases with no gene match: 6. There are 12 residues in the CDR3. CDR1 is SEHNR and CDR2 is FQNEAQ in the germline V gene (reference sequence). Here the CDR3 DNA reads TGTGCCAGCAGCTTTGGGGGGACTAGCTGGTTCTTC. Its protein is CASSFGGTSWFF.

The chain has TRBV2 and TRBJ2-4; 12 bases map to TRBD1. The CDR3 spans 15 residues. Germline CDR1 and CDR2: SNHLY and FYNNEI. V lost 6 bases and J lost 5; bases outside the gene matches: 5. This chain's CDR3 is CASRAGTGGENIQYF. The CDR3 DNA sequence: TGTGCCAGCAGGGCCGGGACAGGGGGCGAAAACATTCAGTACTTC.

V gene TRBV27 combines with J gene TRBJ1-5; no clear D. The ends were cut back, 5 bases at V and 4 bases at J, with 12 bases in the middle. Per the germline V gene, CDR1 is MNHEY and CDR2 is SMNVEV (reference sequence). There are 14 residues in the CDR3. CDR3 amino acids: CASSALLGNQPQHF. Here the CDR3 DNA reads TGTGCCAGCAGTGCTTTACTCGGAAATCAGCCCCAGCATTTT.

V is TRBV11-2 and J is TRBJ2-1; 7 nucleotides match TRBD1. V shed 5 bases and J 2 bases; nucleotides not matched to a gene: 6. In germline, CDR1 is SGHAT, CDR2 FQNNGV. The CDR3 is made up of 15 amino acids. CDR3 nucleotide sequence: TGTGCCAGCAGCATCCGGGACAGTACCTACAATGAGCAGTTCTTC. It codes for CASSIRDSTYNEQFF.

This clone has a single count. The chain joins TRBV6-5 to TRBJ2-6; D ambiguous. Germline V lookup: CDR1 MNHEY, CDR2 SVGAGI. V gave up 4 bases and J gave up 4 bases, with 11 bases separating them. The CDR3 runs 15 residues. Written as DNA, the CDR3 is TGTGCCAGCAGTTGGCTAGGGTCCGGGGCCAACGTCCTGACTTTC. It encodes CASSWLGSGANVLTF.

The V gene is TRBV9, the J gene TRBJ1-1, with 9 nucleotides matching TRBD1. Germline trimming cut 0 bases from V and 1 base from J; bases unmatched to any gene: 7. The CDR3 is 17 residues long. Germline V CDR1 and CDR2: SGDLS, YYNGEE. For the CDR3, the DNA is TGTGCCAGCAGCGTAGGGGGACAGGGAAAATCGAACACTGAAGCTTTCTTT. Its protein is CASSVGGQGKSNTEAFF.

This chain uses TRBV5-1 with TRBJ1-2, with D possibly matching TRBD1 (5 bases). Germline CDR1 reads SGHRS; CDR2 reads YFSETQ. Trimming stripped 2 bases from V and 2 bases from J, with 10 bases between. The CDR3 covers 14 residues. CDR3 nucleotide sequence: TGCGCCAGCAGCTTTCTGGGGGTAAACTATGGCTACACCTTC. This gives the protein CASSFLGVNYGYTF.